This is a list of T cell receptor beta chains from one sample in a study of OX40 agonist ivuxolimab in advanced cancers. Assay used: immunoSEQ multiplex PCR; TCRdb lists only in-frame clones, some missing. The table records just under 85,000 clones, approximately 88% of them present only once. Here the sequenced sample was CD4+ or CD8+ T cells sorted from blood, taken in a trial of the OX40 agonist ivuxolimab. Receptors were obtained from an adult with an advanced solid tumor such as melanoma, head and neck, liver or kidney cancer. CDR3s include the opening cysteine and the closing phenylalanine or tryptophan. A D gene is named only where the DNA matches it firmly.

v_call	d_call	j_call	cdr3_aa
TRBV6-1	NA	TRBJ1-4	CASSEQGFREKLFF
TRBV7-2	NA	TRBJ2-3	CASSRHRDTQYF
TRBV29-1	TRBD2	TRBJ2-3	CSASGGAGGTDTQYF
TRBV9	TRBD2	TRBJ2-2	CASSVDPTSGGPKAGELFF
TRBV6-5	NA	TRBJ1-1	CASSLPTPNTEAFF
TRBV7-9	TRBD2	TRBJ2-5	CASTRGGLAGEQYF
TRBV9	NA	TRBJ2-7	CASSVANTPYEQYF
TRBV19	TRBD2	TRBJ2-1	CASSSGTSFRNEQFF
TRBV2	TRBD2	TRBJ2-5	CASRTSGGHSYF
TRBV9	NA	TRBJ2-2	CASSVEGEANTGELFF
TRBV6-1	NA	TRBJ1-1	CASSEEKGLRAFF
TRBV20-1	NA	TRBJ2-3	CSAMGTDTQYF
TRBV6-5	NA	TRBJ1-1	CASRKGGGSGSEAFF
TRBV25-1	NA	TRBJ1-5	CASSWGNQPQHF
TRBV2	TRBD1	TRBJ2-1	CASRDQWTGPNEQFF
TRBV5-5	TRBD1	TRBJ1-2	CASSLEVQGANYGYTF
TRBV5-4	NA	TRBJ2-3	CASSLVGGADTQYF